This is a list of T cell receptor beta chains from one sample in a study of T cell repertoires in cytomegalovirus infection. TCRdb used MiXCR to reprocess the reads, holding one entry per CDR3 protein. The data show 480,000 or so distinct CDR3 sequences, around 11% seen once. Source material: PBMCs. Source of these receptors: a human donor in good health (CMV status not recorded). Some clones in this sample may be carry-over from other donors' samples. Both conserved end residues are trimmed from each CDR3. The order of the fields is J gene, clone size, CDR3 length, V gene, CDR3 protein. Expanded clones are given a class, and other clones once, few, many or no size at all.

>TRBJ1-1|.|18|TRBV3-1
ASSSSRQSRAQTAPGVAF
>TRBJ2-1|few|14|TRBV19
ASSIASGQGHNEQF
>TRBJ1-4|many|11|TRBV20-1
SARQGNNEKLF
>TRBJ2-7|few|12|TRBV28
ASSLVGGPYEQY
>TRBJ2-2|.|13|TRBV5-4
ASSLGGIHTGELF
>TRBJ2-7|.|12|TRBV18
ASSTTGTTYEQY
>TRBJ2-1|many|12|TRBV6-5
ASSQGLPMGEQF
>TRBJ2-2|many|13|TRBV6-1
ASSFKAGGTGELF
>TRBJ1-1|many|13|TRBV4-1
ASSQTWDPNTEAF
>TRBJ1-1|many|13|TRBV19
ASISRVWAVGEAF
>TRBJ1-5|few|11|TRBV3-1
ASSKRPNQPQH
>TRBJ2-3|many|15|TRBV7-2
ASSPPGLAGGPGTQY
>TRBJ2-2|many|11|TRBV2
ASSQENTGELF
>TRBJ2-6|.|17|TRBV5-4
ASSPGDSLPLSGANVLT
>TRBJ2-3|.|13|TRBV10-3
ATKQGATSTDTQY
>TRBJ2-1|few|11|TRBV19
ASGEGLYNEQF
>TRBJ1-2|many|14|TRBV7-2
ASSRPGQAFSYGYT
>TRBJ1-3|many|10|TRBV7-8
ASSSGGNTIY
>TRBJ2-7|few|9|TRBV10-3
AVGQGYEQY
>TRBJ1-2|many|12|TRBV19
ASSPGQRYYGYT
>TRBJ1-1|many|13|TRBV7-8
ASSLGSLGTAEAF
>TRBJ1-6|few|13|TRBV3-1
ASSPKAGLNSPLH
>TRBJ2-3|many|13|TRBV7-3
ASSRQAGSTDTQY
>TRBJ2-1|many|13|TRBV7-8
ASSLIPGDDNEQF
>TRBJ1-4|many|13|TRBV4-1
ASSQTGTAEEKLF
>TRBJ2-1|.|13|TRBV5-4
ASSSLAGGNNEQF
>TRBJ2-1|few|12|TRBV5-6
ASSFNVQGNEQF
>TRBJ2-3|.|12|TRBV2
AVMGLPDTDTQY
>TRBJ2-3|few|14|TRBV5-1
ASSPGSGTSVRTQY
>TRBJ2-4|many|8|TRBV29-1
SVQQDIQY
>TRBJ1-2|.|13|TRBV2
ASSVQVAASYGYT
>TRBJ2-3|many|12|TRBV2
ASSVDRSTDTQY
>TRBJ1-1|.|15|TRBV6-1
ASSEFIGARGRTEAF
>TRBJ2-7|few|10|TRBV3-1
ASSLTGAEQY
>TRBJ1-1|many|13|TRBV15
ATSRAGTGNTEAF
>TRBJ2-5|many|11|TRBV20-1
SARAGGRETQY
>TRBJ1-5|.|12|TRBV19
ASTRGRSNQPQH
>TRBJ2-3|many|12|TRBV7-3
ASSLKRVADTQY
>TRBJ1-4|.|12|TRBV7-9
ASSLVLADEKLF
>TRBJ1-1|many|13|TRBV4-1
ASSDRSGGNTEAF
>TRBJ1-2|few|10|TRBV29-1
SVRGQGDGYT
>TRBJ1-2|many|11|TRBV19
ASRGQTNYGYT
>TRBJ2-7|.|12|TRBV5-1
ASSQRTGTYEQY
>TRBJ2-5|few|12|TRBV19
ASSTADRTETQY
>TRBJ2-1|many|8|TRBV7-7
ASISKRQF
>TRBJ2-3|many|11|TRBV7-2
ASRQPSGTTQY
>TRBJ2-2|many|13|TRBV24-1
ATSDVDAFTGELF
>TRBJ2-1|.|12|TRBV12-3/TRBV12-4
ASSDNRRYNEQF
>TRBJ2-2|.|14|TRBV5-6
ASSFGGTSNTGELF
>TRBJ1-2|.|12|TRBV20-1
SARSPGDNYGYT
>TRBJ1-2|few|11|TRBV7-9
ASSLGGAVGYT
>TRBJ2-5|.|12|TRBV5-1
ASSWGTGGETQY
>TRBJ1-1|few|15|TRBV5-1
ASSLSPGQRLTGGAF
>TRBJ1-1|many|12|TRBV2
ASSLRGSGTEAF
>TRBJ2-2|many|14|TRBV27
ASSFRLRSNTGELF
>TRBJ1-5|many|11|TRBV27
ASSWGDGQPQH
>TRBJ2-5|few|14|TRBV9
ASSVVAGGGGETQY
>TRBJ2-7|.|12|TRBV6-1
ASSRGTFNNEQY
>TRBJ2-7|many|11|TRBV5-5
ASISPGSGEQY